These T cell receptor beta chains were read from a single sample in a study of shared T cell receptors in the human thymus. The method was immunoSEQ multiplex PCR; TCRdb's version includes in-frame clones alone and lacks a portion of them. The sample lists about 610,000 clones, approximately 88% occurring once. A further study also used this sample, focusing on human thymus T cells.

Sequencing was performed on thymocytes. These receptors came from a boy less than two years old with a congenital heart defect. Each CDR3 is given with its conserved first and last residue. Fields, in order: J gene, V gene, D gene, CDR3 DNA, CDR3 protein. A D gene is named only where the DNA matches it firmly.

J gene: TRBJ2-7
V gene: TRBV5-1
D gene: TRBD2
CDR3 DNA: TGCGCCAGCAGCTTGCCGCGCCTAGCGGGAGCTCCCCTTCTCTCCTACGAGCAGTACTTC
CDR3 protein: CASSLPRLAGAPLLSYEQYF

J gene: TRBJ2-7
V gene: TRBV29-1
D gene: TRBD1
CDR3 DNA: TGCAGCTTTACAGGGGGCTCCTACGAGCAGTACTTC
CDR3 protein: CSFTGGSYEQYF

J gene: TRBJ2-1
V gene: TRBV6-1
D gene: TRBD1
CDR3 DNA: TGTGCCAGCAGGGGACAGGGAATTAGGCACAATGAGCAGTTCTTC
CDR3 protein: CASRGQGIRHNEQFF

J gene: TRBJ1-1
V gene: TRBV6-5
D gene: -
CDR3 DNA: TGTGCCAGCAGTTACTCAGGGGGTTACACTGAAGCTTTCTTT
CDR3 protein: CASSYSGGYTEAFF

J gene: TRBJ1-4
V gene: TRBV6-4
D gene: -
CDR3 DNA: TGTGCCAGCAGGACCCGGGCGGGGAAGGAAACTAATGAAAAACTGTTTTTT
CDR3 protein: CASRTRAGKETNEKLFF

J gene: TRBJ2-1
V gene: TRBV7-3
D gene: -
CDR3 DNA: TGTGCCAGCAGCTTAAGGCAGGGGGGTTACAATGAGCAGTTCTTC
CDR3 protein: CASSLRQGGYNEQFF

J gene: TRBJ2-6
V gene: TRBV21-1
D gene: -
CDR3 DNA: TGTGCCAGCAGCATAAAAGTGGGACCGGGACAGGGCGATTCAGGGGCCAACGTCCTGACTTTC
CDR3 protein: CASSIKVGPGQGDSGANVLTF

J gene: TRBJ2-1
V gene: TRBV6-5
D gene: TRBD2
CDR3 DNA: TGTGCCAGCAGTTACTCGGCGACTAGCGCGGGTGAGCAGTTCTTC
CDR3 protein: CASSYSATSAGEQFF

J gene: TRBJ2-1
V gene: TRBV19
D gene: TRBD1
CDR3 DNA: TGTGCCAGTGCTTCCCCCGGGACAGATTTTTACAATGAGCAGTTCTTC
CDR3 protein: CASASPGTDFYNEQFF

J gene: TRBJ1-1
V gene: TRBV5-6
D gene: -
CDR3 DNA: TGTGCCAGCAGGGAAAAGGGGGAGAGAGGGACTGAAGCTTTCTTT
CDR3 protein: CASREKGERGTEAFF

J gene: TRBJ2-5
V gene: TRBV2
D gene: TRBD2
CDR3 DNA: TGTGCCAGCAGTGTCCTAAGACCGGGACTAGCGAGAGAGACCCAGTACTTC
CDR3 protein: CASSVLRPGLARETQYF

J gene: TRBJ2-5
V gene: TRBV28
D gene: TRBD1
CDR3 DNA: TGTGCCAGCAACCCAGGAGGGGACAGGGGGTTGTGGGAGACCCAGTACTTC
CDR3 protein: CASNPGGDRGLWETQYF

J gene: TRBJ1-5
V gene: TRBV4-2
D gene: TRBD1
CDR3 DNA: TGTGCCAGCAGCCAAACAGGGGTGGGCAATCAGCCCCAGCATTTT
CDR3 protein: CASSQTGVGNQPQHF

J gene: TRBJ2-3
V gene: TRBV4-3
D gene: TRBD2
CDR3 DNA: TGCGCCAGCAGCCAAAAGACTAGCGGGCCTCACACAGATACGCAGTATTTT
CDR3 protein: CASSQKTSGPHTDTQYF

J gene: TRBJ2-7
V gene: TRBV25-1
D gene: TRBD2
CDR3 DNA: TGTGCCACCCTCCTAACGGGAGGGCCGTACGAGCAGTACTTC
CDR3 protein: CATLLTGGPYEQYF

J gene: TRBJ2-5
V gene: TRBV4-3
D gene: TRBD2
CDR3 DNA: TGCGCCAGCAGCCAAGATGGTTTAGCGGGGCCCTCAGAGACCCAGTACTTC
CDR3 protein: CASSQDGLAGPSETQYF